These T cell receptor beta chains were read from a single sample in a study of blood T cell repertoires in COVID-19. Some clones are missing from TCRdb's copy, which holds only in-frame ones; the method was immunoSEQ multiplex PCR. The sample includes hundreds of thousands of clones, around 89% seen only once; the top ten take 8% to 10%. Sequenced material: PBMCs or T cells enriched from blood (not recorded which). The receptors shown here come from a man in his forties who had recovered from COVID-19. CDR3s include the opening cysteine and the closing phenylalanine or tryptophan. A D gene is named only where the DNA matches it firmly. Clone size is given for some rows only: seen once, a few or many times, or a class if the clone is expanded.

J | V | D | size | DNA | CDR3
TRBJ1-1 | TRBV19 | . | . | TGTGCCAGTAGTGCGAGGGGGAGGAACACTGAAGCTTTCTTT | CASSARGRNTEAFF
TRBJ1-1 | TRBV18 | . | once | TGTGCCAGCTCACCGAATTTCAGGGGTAGGAACACTGAAGCTTTCTTT | CASSPNFRGRNTEAFF
TRBJ2-7 | TRBV27 | . | . | TGTGCCAGCAGAGCCGACAGCGTCGTTCTATACGAGCAGTACTTC | CASRADSVVLYEQYF
TRBJ1-6 | TRBV9 | . | . | TGTGCCAGCATCCTTTGGGGGGTCGATAATTCACCCCTCCACTTT | CASILWGVDNSPLHF
TRBJ2-7 | TRBV4-1 | TRBD1 | . | TGCGCCAGCAGCCAAGGACAGGGGGCAGACGAGCAGTACTTC | CASSQGQGADEQYF
TRBJ1-1 | TRBV19 | TRBD1 | . | TGTGCCAGTACCCTTCCTACAGGGGCAATGAACACTGAAGCTTTCTTT | CASTLPTGAMNTEAFF
TRBJ2-1 | TRBV18 | TRBD2 | . | TGTGCCAGCTCATCGACTAGCGCTAGTGAGCAGTTCTTC | CASSSTSASEQFF
TRBJ1-2 | TRBV4-1 | . | once | TGCGCCAGCAGCCGACAACAGGAGAACTATGGCTACACCTTC | CASSRQQENYGYTF
TRBJ1-4 | TRBV5-6 | TRBD1 | . | TGTGCCAGCAGCTTGGGTGCCAGGGGGCTTTGGGGTGAAAAACTGTTTTTT | CASSLGARGLWGEKLFF
TRBJ2-7 | TRBV18 | TRBD2 | . | TGTGCCAGCTCACCACCCGGACTAGCGGGAGGATCCTACGAGCAGTACTTC | CASSPPGLAGGSYEQYF
TRBJ1-5 | TRBV6-1 | . | once | TGTGCCAGCAGTGAACAGGGGTTCCAGCCCCAGCATTTT | CASSEQGFQPQHF
TRBJ1-3 | TRBV4-2 | TRBD1 | . | TGTGCCAGCAGCCAAGCCCCAGGGGGCTTATCTGGAAACACCATATATTTT | CASSQAPGGLSGNTIYF
TRBJ2-1 | TRBV5-6 | TRBD2 | once | TGTGCCAGCATCCAAAAAGCGGGGGAACACGATGAGCAGTTCTTC | CASIQKAGEHDEQFF
TRBJ2-1 | TRBV7-3 | . | . | TGTGCCAGCAGCCTCGACTTGAGCTCCTACAATGAGCAGTTCTTC | CASSLDLSSYNEQFF
TRBJ1-2 | TRBV6-5 | . | few | TGTGCCAGCAGGGGGCTAGTGGGCTACACCTTC | CASRGLVGYTF
TRBJ2-4 | TRBV28 | TRBD1 | once | TGTGCCAGCACCCCAGCGGACAGGGAAAAAAACATTCAGTACTTC | CASTPADREKNIQYF
TRBJ2-7 | TRBV7-6 | TRBD1 | . | TGTGCCAGCAGCCTCCCCGGGACAGGGGGTTCCTACGAGCAGTACTTC | CASSLPGTGGSYEQYF
TRBJ1-2 | TRBV5-6 | TRBD1 | . | TGTGCCAGCCGTCTCTACAGGGGGCCTTATGGCTACACCTTC | CASRLYRGPYGYTF
TRBJ2-7 | TRBV13 | . | once | TGTGCCAGCAGCTTAGGTGCGGGGTTGTCCTACGAGCAGTACTTC | CASSLGAGLSYEQYF
TRBJ2-3 | TRBV19 | TRBD2 | . | TGTGCCAGTAGTATTTGGCTAGCGGGGGGCGATGATACGCAGTATTTT | CASSIWLAGGDDTQYF
TRBJ1-1 | TRBV11-2 | . | . | TGTGCCAGCAGCTTAGCCCCCGCGGATATGAACACTGAAGCTTTCTTT | CASSLAPADMNTEAFF
TRBJ2-7 | TRBV11-2 | . | . | TGTGCCAGCAGCTTGGCTGACTTCTACGAGCAGTACTTC | CASSLADFYEQYF
TRBJ1-5 | TRBV7-9 | . | . | TGTGCCAGCAGCGGACAATATAGCAATCAGCCCCAGCATTTT | CASSGQYSNQPQHF
TRBJ1-2 | TRBV30 | . | . | TGTGCCTGGAGTGGGACAGTCCTAGCCTATGGCTACACCTTC | CAWSGTVLAYGYTF
TRBJ2-2 | TRBV6-6 | TRBD1 | . | TGTGCCAGCAGTTACTCGGACAGGGGGCGCGACGGGGAGCTGTTTTTT | CASSYSDRGRDGELFF
TRBJ2-2 | TRBV6-5 | . | few | TGTGCCAGCAGAGGGGGAAGGGCATCCCCCGGGGAGCTGTTTTTT | CASRGGRASPGELFF